What follows describes a single T cell receptor (beta chain). The antigen remains undetermined. Repertoires were generated with immunoSEQ multiplex PCR, while TCRdb's copy carries only in-frame clones and drops some. In the table there are several thousand clones, around 89% of which are singletons. The source of the sample is a study of OX40 agonist ivuxolimab in advanced cancers. Study background: Partial responses occurred in three patients (one hepatocellular carcinoma, two cutaneous melanoma).

Sampling of blood occurred at baseline, cycle 4 day 1, and cycle 7 day 1. CDR1 is MGHDK, CDR2 SYGVNS, per germline. Germline trimming cut 5 bases from V and 1 base from J; bases unmatched to any gene: 10. The CDR3 totals 16 residues. General observations from the study: Clonal expansion was among the lowest in partial responders at 0.1-3.0 mg/kg, especially CD8+.

The sequencing used CD4+ or CD8+ T cells sorted from blood, collected in a trial of the OX40 agonist ivuxolimab. The clonotype comes from an adult with an advanced solid tumor such as melanoma, head and neck, liver or kidney cancer. This rearrangement joins TRBV25-1 to TRBJ1-2, with 7 bases identical to TRBD1. This CDR3 reads CASSSTGQQVNYGYTF. DNA of the CDR3: TGTGCCAGCAGTAGTACGGGACAGCAAGTTAACTATGGCTACACCTTC.